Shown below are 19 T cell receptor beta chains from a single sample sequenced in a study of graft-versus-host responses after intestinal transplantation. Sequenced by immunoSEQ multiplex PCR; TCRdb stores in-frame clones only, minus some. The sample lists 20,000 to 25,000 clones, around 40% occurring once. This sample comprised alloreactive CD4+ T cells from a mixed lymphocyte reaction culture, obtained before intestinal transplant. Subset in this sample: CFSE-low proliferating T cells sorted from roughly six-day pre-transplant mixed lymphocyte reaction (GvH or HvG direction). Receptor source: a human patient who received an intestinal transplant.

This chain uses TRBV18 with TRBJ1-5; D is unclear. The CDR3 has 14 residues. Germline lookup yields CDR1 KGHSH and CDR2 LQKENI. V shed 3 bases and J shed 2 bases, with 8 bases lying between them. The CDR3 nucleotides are TGTGCCAGCTCACCGGGCCACGGCAATCAGCCCCAGCATTTT. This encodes CASSPGHGNQPQHF. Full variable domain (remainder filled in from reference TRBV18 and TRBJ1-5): NAGVMQNPRHLVRRRGQEARLRCSPMKGHSHVYWYRQLPEEGLKFMVYLQKENIIDESGMPKERFSAEFPKEGPSILRIQQVVRGDSAAYFCASSPGHGNQPQHFGDGTRLSIL.

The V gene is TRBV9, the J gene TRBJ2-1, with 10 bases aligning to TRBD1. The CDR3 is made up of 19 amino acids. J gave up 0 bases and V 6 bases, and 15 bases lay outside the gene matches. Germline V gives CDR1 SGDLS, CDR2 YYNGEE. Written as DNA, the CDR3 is TGTGCCAGCACCGTCGCGGGGGACAGGGGTTTTCGCTCCTACAATGAGCAGTTCTTC. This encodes CASTVAGDRGFRSYNEQFF.

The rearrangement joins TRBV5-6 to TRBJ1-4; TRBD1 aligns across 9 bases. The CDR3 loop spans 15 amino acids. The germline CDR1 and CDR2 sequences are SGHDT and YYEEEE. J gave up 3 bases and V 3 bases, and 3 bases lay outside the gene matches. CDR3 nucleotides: TGTGCCAGCAGCTACCGGACAGGGGCTAATGAAAAACTGTTTTTT. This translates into CASSYRTGANEKLFF.

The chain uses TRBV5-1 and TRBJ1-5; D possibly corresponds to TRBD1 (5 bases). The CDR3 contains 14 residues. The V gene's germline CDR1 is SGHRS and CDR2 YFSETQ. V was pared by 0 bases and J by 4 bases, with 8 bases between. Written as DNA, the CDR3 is TGCGCCAGCAGCTTGGCGTCAGGGAATCAGCCCCAGCATTTT. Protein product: CASSLASGNQPQHF.

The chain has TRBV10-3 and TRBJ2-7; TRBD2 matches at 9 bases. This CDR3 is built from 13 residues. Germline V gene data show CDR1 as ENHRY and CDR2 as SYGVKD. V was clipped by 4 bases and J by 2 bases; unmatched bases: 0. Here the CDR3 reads CAISGGRAYEQYF. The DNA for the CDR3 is TGTGCCATCAGTGGCGGGAGGGCCTACGAGCAGTACTTC.

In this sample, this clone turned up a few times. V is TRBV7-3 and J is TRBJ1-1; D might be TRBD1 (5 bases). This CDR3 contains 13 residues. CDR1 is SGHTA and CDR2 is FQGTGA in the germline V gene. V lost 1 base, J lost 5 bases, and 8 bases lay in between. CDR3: CASSLRGGTEAFF. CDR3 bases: TGTGCCAGCAGCTTAAGGGGGGGTACTGAAGCTTTCTTT.

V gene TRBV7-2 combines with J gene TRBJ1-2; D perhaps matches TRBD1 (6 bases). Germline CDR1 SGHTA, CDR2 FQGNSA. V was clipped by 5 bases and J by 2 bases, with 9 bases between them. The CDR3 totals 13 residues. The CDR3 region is CASSPDSNYGYTF. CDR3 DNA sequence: TGTGCCAGCAGCCCGGACAGCAACTATGGCTACACCTTC.

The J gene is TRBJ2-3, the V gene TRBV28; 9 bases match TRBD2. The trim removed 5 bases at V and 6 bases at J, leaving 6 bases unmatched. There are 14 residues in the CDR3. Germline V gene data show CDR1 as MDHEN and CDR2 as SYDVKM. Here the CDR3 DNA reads TGTGCCAGCAGTGGGGAACTAGCGGGCGATACGCAGTATTTT. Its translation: CASSGELAGDTQYF.

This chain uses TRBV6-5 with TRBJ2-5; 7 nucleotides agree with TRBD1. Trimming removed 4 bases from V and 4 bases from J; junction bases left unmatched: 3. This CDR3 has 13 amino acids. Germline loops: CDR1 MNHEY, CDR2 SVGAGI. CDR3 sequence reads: CASSWDRAETQYF. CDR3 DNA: TGTGCCAGCAGTTGGGACAGAGCAGAGACCCAGTACTTC.

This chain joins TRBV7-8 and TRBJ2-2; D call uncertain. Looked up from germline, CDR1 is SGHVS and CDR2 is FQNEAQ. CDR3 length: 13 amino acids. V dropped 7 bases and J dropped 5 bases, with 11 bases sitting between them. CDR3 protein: CASTTRLTGELFF. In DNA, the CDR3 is TGTGCCAGCACCACCAGGCTAACCGGGGAGCTGTTTTTT.

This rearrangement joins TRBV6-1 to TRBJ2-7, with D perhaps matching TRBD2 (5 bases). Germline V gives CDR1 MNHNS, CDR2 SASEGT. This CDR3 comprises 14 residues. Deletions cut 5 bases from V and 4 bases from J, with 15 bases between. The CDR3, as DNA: TGTGCCAGCAGTCGGGGTGTAGGGTTGTACGAGCAGTACTTC. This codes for CASSRGVGLYEQYF.

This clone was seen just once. The chain's CDR3 is CASSPTGAGPQRYF. The CDR3 coding sequence is TGTGCCAGCTCACCGACCGGTGCGGGTCCCCAAAGGTACTTC. The gene calls are TRBV18 and TRBJ2-5, with a possible D match to TRBD2 (5 bases). Germline V gene lookup returns CDR1 KGHSH and CDR2 LQKENI. The germline V and J ends were trimmed by 3 bases and 13 bases, with 21 bases remaining between them. This CDR3 region has 14 residues.

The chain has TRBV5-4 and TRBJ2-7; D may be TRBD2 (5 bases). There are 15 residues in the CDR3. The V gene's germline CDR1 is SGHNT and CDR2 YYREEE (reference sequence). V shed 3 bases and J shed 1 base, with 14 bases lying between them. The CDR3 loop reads CASSYEAAMSYEQYF. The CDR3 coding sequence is TGTGCCAGCAGCTACGAAGCGGCTATGTCCTACGAGCAGTACTTC. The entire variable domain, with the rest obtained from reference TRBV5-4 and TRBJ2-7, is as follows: ETGVTQSPTHLIKTRGQQVTLRCSSQSGHNTVSWYQQALGQGPQFIFQYYREEENGRGNFPPRFSGLQFPNYSSELNVNALELDDSALYLCASSYEAAMSYEQYFGPGTRLTVT.

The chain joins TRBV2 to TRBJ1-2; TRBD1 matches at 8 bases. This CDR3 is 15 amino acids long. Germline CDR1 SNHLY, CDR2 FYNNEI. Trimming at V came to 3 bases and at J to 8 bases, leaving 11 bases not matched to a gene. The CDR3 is CASSDPATGVYGYTF. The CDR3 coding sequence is TGTGCCAGCAGTGATCCCGCGACAGGGGTCTACGGCTACACCTTC. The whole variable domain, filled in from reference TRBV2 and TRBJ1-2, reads EPEVTQTPSHQVTQMGQEVILRCVPISNHLYFYWYRQILGQKVEFLVSFYNNEISEKSEIFDDQFSVERPDGSNFTLKIRSTKLEDSAMYFCASSDPATGVYGYTFGSGTRLTVV.

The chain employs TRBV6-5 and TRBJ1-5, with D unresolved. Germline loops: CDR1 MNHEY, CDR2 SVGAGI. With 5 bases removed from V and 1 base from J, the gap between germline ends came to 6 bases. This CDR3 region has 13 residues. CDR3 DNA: TGTGCCAGCAGTCTAGACAGCAATCAGCCCCAGCATTTT. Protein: CASSLDSNQPQHF.

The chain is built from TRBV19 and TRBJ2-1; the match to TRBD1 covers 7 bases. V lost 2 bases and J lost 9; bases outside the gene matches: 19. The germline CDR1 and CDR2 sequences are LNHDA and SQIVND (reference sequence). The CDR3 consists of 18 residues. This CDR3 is CASSIWPLTRGSDCEQFF. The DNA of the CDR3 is TGTGCCAGTAGTATATGGCCTCTTACCAGGGGGAGCGATTGTGAGCAGTTCTTC.

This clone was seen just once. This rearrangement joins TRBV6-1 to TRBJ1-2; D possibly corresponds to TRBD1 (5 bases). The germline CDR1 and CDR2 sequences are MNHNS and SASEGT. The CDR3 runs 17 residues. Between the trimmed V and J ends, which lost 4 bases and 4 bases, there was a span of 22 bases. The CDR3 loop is CASSVAGKCRKTYGYTF. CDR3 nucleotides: TGTGCCAGCAGTGTCGCAGGGAAATGTAGAAAGACCTATGGCTACACCTTC.

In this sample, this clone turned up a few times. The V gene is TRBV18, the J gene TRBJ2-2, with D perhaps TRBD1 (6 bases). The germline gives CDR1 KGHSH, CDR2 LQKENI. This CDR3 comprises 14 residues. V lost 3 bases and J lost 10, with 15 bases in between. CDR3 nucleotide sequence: TGTGCCAGCTCACCCCGGGACACGGGTCAGGAGCTGTTTTTT. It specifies CASSPRDTGQELFF. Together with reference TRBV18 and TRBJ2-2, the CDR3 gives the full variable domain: NAGVMQNPRHLVRRRGQEARLRCSPMKGHSHVYWYRQLPEEGLKFMVYLQKENIIDESGMPKERFSAEFPKEGPSILRIQQVVRGDSAAYFCASSPRDTGQELFFGEGSRLTVL.

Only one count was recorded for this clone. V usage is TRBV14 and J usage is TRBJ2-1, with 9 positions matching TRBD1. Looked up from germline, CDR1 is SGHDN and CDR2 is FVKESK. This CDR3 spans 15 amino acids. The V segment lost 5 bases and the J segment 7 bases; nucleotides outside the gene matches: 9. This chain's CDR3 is CASSNQDRGRNEQFF. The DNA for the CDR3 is TGTGCCAGCAGCAATCAGGACAGGGGAAGGAATGAGCAGTTCTTC.